The present T cell receptor (beta chain) was sequenced within a study of blood T cell repertoires in COVID-19. Across the study: Spain, Italy and the United States supplied samples that represented acute and convalescent COVID-19. PBMCs, B-cell-depleted T cells, or T cells were the source of the cDNA or gDNA that made up the material.

In the authors' methods: Counts of nucleated cells, estimated from reference gene primer amplification, were obtained. Only in-frame clones appear in the TCRdb table, and some are missing; sequencing was by immunoSEQ multiplex PCR. The V and J calls and clone size were taken over from that table, and D and trimming were inferred from the DNA. Among some 250,000 clones listed, 82% were seen once. The CDR3 consists of 15 residues. V was trimmed by 1 base and J by 10 bases, leaving 17 bases between them. Germline CDR1 reads MGHDK; CDR2 reads SYGVNS. This receptor was obtained from a woman aged 18-29 years with acute or convalescent COVID-19. What was sequenced was peripheral blood. J is TRBJ2-1 and V is TRBV25-1; possibly TRBD1 for D (5 bases). CDR3 protein: CASSESFSGHGEQFF. The CDR3 DNA follows: TGTGCCAGCAGTGAATCTTTTTCAGGGCATGGGGAGCAGTTCTTC.